Below, 30 T cell receptor beta chains from the same sample are listed, as sequenced in a study of blood T cell repertoires in COVID-19. The method was immunoSEQ multiplex PCR; TCRdb's version includes in-frame clones alone and lacks a portion of them. Of 35,000 to 50,000 clones in the sample, roughly 84% were seen once. Sequencing was performed on peripheral blood. These receptors were taken from a woman between 65 and 79 years old with acute or convalescent COVID-19.

The chain uses TRBV19 and TRBJ1-5, with TRBD1 as a possible D gene (5 bases). CDR1 is LNHDA and CDR2 is SQIVND in the germline V gene (reference sequence). This CDR3 spans 16 amino acids. Trimming pared 10 bases from V and 3 bases from J, leaving 22 bases between. Written as DNA, the CDR3 is TGTGCCACTACTCGGACGGGGGACCCTACCAATCAGCCCCAGCATTTT. Translated: CATTRTGDPTNQPQHF.

The chain combines TRBV5-4 with TRBJ2-5, with 9 bases matching TRBD2. This CDR3 has 16 residues. V lost 7 bases to trimming and J lost 4 bases; unmatched junction nucleotides: 14. Germline-derived CDR1 and CDR2 are SGHNT and YYREEE (reference sequence). The CDR3 coding sequence is TGTGCCAGCTCGGCAGGCGGGAGGGTTGCCATAGAGACCCAGTACTTC. Protein: CASSAGGRVAIETQYF. Supplemented by reference TRBV5-4 and TRBJ2-5, the full variable domain reads ETGVTQSPTHLIKTRGQQVTLRCSSQSGHNTVSWYQQALGQGPQFIFQYYREEENGRGNFPPRFSGLQFPNYSSELNVNALELDDSALYLCASSAGGRVAIETQYFGPGTRLLVL.

The chain employs TRBV11-3 and TRBJ2-1, with D unresolved. The germline gives CDR1 SGHNT, CDR2 YENEEA. Trimming removed 3 bases at V and 8 bases at J, with 8 bases between. This CDR3 is 12 amino acids long. The CDR3 reads CASSFVLDEQFF. CDR3 sequence (DNA): TGTGCCAGCAGCTTTGTCTTAGATGAGCAGTTCTTC.

The V gene is TRBV6-2 or TRBV6-3, the J gene TRBJ1-2, with D maybe TRBD1 (5 bases). Deletions cut 4 bases from V and 7 bases from J, with 13 bases between. Germline values: CDR1 MNHEY, CDR2 SVGEGT. CDR3 length: 13 residues. CDR3 region: CASSFTPTVGYTF. The DNA of the CDR3 is TGTGCCAGCAGTTTCACACCGACAGTTGGCTACACCTTC.

This clone was found once. V usage is TRBV10-3 and J usage is TRBJ2-1; 14 bases match TRBD2. V was pared by 2 bases and J by 10 bases, with 7 bases of the junction left unmatched. The germline V gene has CDR1 ENHRY and CDR2 SYGVKD. The CDR3 is 16 residues long. The CDR3 DNA sequence: TGTGCCATCAGTGAGCCCGGGACTAGCGGGAGCCTCGAGCAGTTCTTC. Translated, it gives CAISEPGTSGSLEQFF.

The V call is TRBV6-1, the J call TRBJ1-6; weak D call: TRBD1 (6 bases). The germline V and J ends were trimmed by 6 bases and 5 bases, with 11 bases remaining between them. The CDR3 sequence is 14 residues long. CDR1 is MNHNS, CDR2 SASEGT, per germline. CDR3: CASSQDRNNSPLHF. The CDR3 DNA sequence: TGTGCCAGCAGCCAAGACAGGAATAATTCACCCCTCCACTTT.

J is TRBJ2-7 and V is TRBV15; 9 nucleotides match TRBD2. The CDR3 has 13 residues. The V and J ends lost 6 bases and 6 bases, in that order; junction bases with no gene match: 6. The V gene's germline CDR1 is LNHNV and CDR2 YYDKDF (reference sequence). CDR3 protein: CATRDSGRGEQYF. DNA for the CDR3: TGTGCCACCAGAGATAGCGGGAGAGGCGAGCAGTACTTC.

The DNA of the CDR3 is TGTGCCAGCAGTTTGGGACAGGGGGTATGGGAGCAGTACTTC. Amino acid sequence: CASSLGQGVWEQYF. J is TRBJ2-7 and V is TRBV6-2 or TRBV6-3; 11 bases fit TRBD1. The junction had 6 bases not matched to a gene; V was cut back by 4 bases and J by 7 bases. CDR1 is MNHEY, CDR2 SVGEGT, per germline. The CDR3 spans 14 residues.

This clone came up a few times. The chain recombines TRBV7-3 with TRBJ2-5, with TRBD1 matching 7 bases. V shed 5 bases and J 3 bases; nucleotides not matched to a gene: 3. The CDR3 length is 13 residues. The germline V gene encodes CDR1 SGHTA and CDR2 FQGTGA. For the CDR3, the DNA is TGTGCCAGCAGCCGTACAGGGGAAGAGACCCAGTACTTC. Translated: CASSRTGEETQYF.

This clone has a single count. The V gene is TRBV6-5, the J gene TRBJ1-1; no firm D call. The CDR3 length is 12 residues. V was trimmed by 6 bases and J by 5 bases, leaving 10 bases between them. Germline V CDR1 and CDR2: MNHEY, SVGAGI. The CDR3: CASSIGRTEAFF. For the CDR3, the DNA is TGTGCCAGCAGCATAGGGAGGACTGAAGCTTTCTTT.

The chain is built from TRBV5-1 and TRBJ2-2; 9 nucleotides line up with TRBD1. Germline values: CDR1 SGHRS, CDR2 YFSETQ. The CDR3 extends over 15 amino acids. V lost 6 bases to trimming and J lost 6 bases; unmatched junction nucleotides: 9. The CDR3 loop reads CASTLTGGDAGELFF. CDR3 sequence (DNA): TGCGCCAGCACCCTTACAGGGGGCGACGCCGGGGAGCTGTTTTTT. The full variable domain, with the rest looked up from reference TRBV5-1 and TRBJ2-2, is KAGVTQTPRYLIKTRGQQVTLSCSPISGHRSVSWYQQTPGQGLQFLFEYFSETQRNKGNFPGRFSGRQFSNSRSEMNVSTLELGDSALYLCASTLTGGDAGELFFGEGSRLTVL.

In this sample, this clone turned up a few times. The chain has TRBV3-1 (or the pseudogene TRBV3-2) and TRBJ2-5; D is uncertain. This CDR3 has 14 residues. The V and J ends lost 4 bases and 2 bases respectively, with 11 bases between them. Germline values: CDR1 LGHDT, CDR2 YNNKEL (reference sequence). DNA of the CDR3: TGTGCCAGCAGCCTCCAAGAGAGACAAGAGACCCAGTACTTC. As protein: CASSLQERQETQYF.

The CDR3 reads CASSARLGPTYEQYF. In DNA form, the CDR3 reads TGTGCCAGCAGTGCGAGACTAGGTCCCACCTACGAGCAGTACTTC. This sequence joins TRBV2 and TRBJ2-7; perhaps TRBD2 as D (6 bases). The CDR3 runs 15 residues. With 4 bases removed from V and 2 bases from J, the gap between germline ends came to 15 bases. Germline-derived CDR1 and CDR2 are SNHLY and FYNNEI.

V is TRBV4-1 and J is TRBJ2-7; 9 bases agree with TRBD1. Germline V CDR1 and CDR2: MGHRA, YSYEKL. Trimming took 5 bases from V and 2 from J; bases not matched to a gene: 10. CDR3 length: 16 residues. CDR3 protein: CASSLHRDRDPYEQYF. CDR3 in DNA: TGCGCCAGCAGCTTGCACCGGGACAGGGACCCCTACGAGCAGTACTTC.

The chain links TRBV27 to TRBJ1-1, with TRBD1 as a possible D gene (5 bases). Trimming left V 5 bases short and J 6 bases short, with 19 bases between. Germline values: CDR1 MNHEY, CDR2 SMNVEV (reference sequence). The CDR3 sequence is 15 residues long. CDR3 sequence: CASSLQPSGVAEAFF. The CDR3 DNA follows: TGTGCCAGCAGTCTCCAACCCTCGGGGGTGGCTGAAGCTTTCTTT.

The V gene is TRBV18, the J gene TRBJ2-3; TRBD2 matches 10 bases. V lost 5 bases to trimming and J lost 2 bases; unmatched junction nucleotides: 7. The germline CDR1 and CDR2 sequences are KGHSH and LQKENI. This CDR3 has 16 residues. CDR3 region: CASSGALAGYTDTQYF. CDR3 sequence (DNA): TGTGCCAGCTCAGGGGCACTAGCGGGGTACACAGATACGCAGTATTTT.

The table lists this clone with a count of one. The chain links TRBV6-1 to TRBJ2-7; 8 nucleotides align to TRBD1. Germline CDR1 reads MNHNS; CDR2 reads SASEGT. This CDR3 region has 15 residues. V lost 0 bases to trimming and J lost 1 base; unmatched junction nucleotides: 2. This CDR3 reads CASSEAGTGSYEQYF. CDR3 nucleotide sequence: TGTGCCAGCAGTGAAGCTGGGACAGGTTCCTACGAGCAGTACTTC.

The chain joins TRBV3-1 (or the pseudogene TRBV3-2) to TRBJ1-1; D might be TRBD1 (5 bases). This CDR3 has 14 residues. Germline V lookup: CDR1 LGHDT, CDR2 YNNKEL (reference sequence). V lost 4 bases and J 0 bases, leaving 9 bases between the germline ends. The CDR3 sequence: CASSRRQMNTEAFF. The CDR3 coding sequence is TGTGCCAGCAGCCGGAGACAGATGAACACTGAAGCTTTCTTT.

The chain joins TRBV28 to TRBJ1-4; TRBD1 might be the D (6 bases). V was shortened by 8 bases and J by 0 bases, with 13 bases between the two germline ends. Per germline, CDR1 MDHEN and CDR2 SYDVKM. This CDR3 region has 15 residues. The chain's CDR3 is CASGGGASTNEKLFF. The CDR3 DNA reads TGTGCCAGCGGAGGGGGGGCGTCAACTAATGAAAAACTGTTTTTT. The whole variable domain, filled in from reference TRBV28 and TRBJ1-4, reads DVKVTQSSRYLVKRTGEKVFLECVQDMDHENMFWYRQDPGLGLRLIYFSYDVKMKEKGDIPEGYSVSREKKERFSLILESASTNQTSMYLCASGGGASTNEKLFFGSGTQLSVL.

The chain recombines TRBV7-2 with TRBJ2-7; no firm D call. The CDR3 consists of 14 residues. V was pared by 1 base and J by 2 bases, with 9 bases between. From germline, CDR1 is SGHTA and CDR2 FQGNSA. CDR3 nucleotide sequence: TGTGCCAGCAGCTTAGAGGCCCTAGCCTACGAGCAGTACTTC. Translated: CASSLEALAYEQYF.

This clone was detected once. The chain is built from TRBV11-1 and TRBJ2-6; D not resolved. Germline values: CDR1 SGHAT, CDR2 FQDESV (reference sequence). The CDR3 has 15 amino acids. Trimming stripped 2 bases from V and 0 bases from J, with 5 bases between. This CDR3 is CASSLLSSGANVLTF. The CDR3 nucleotides read TGTGCCAGCAGCTTACTTAGCTCTGGGGCCAACGTCCTGACTTTC.

This chain connects TRBV6-4 to TRBJ1-3, with TRBD1 matching over 8 bases. The ends lost 9 bases at V and 4 bases at J; junction bases unmatched: 8. CDR3 size: 14 residues. In germline, CDR1 is MRHNA, CDR2 SNTAGT. The CDR3 reads CASLLQGEGNTIYF. The DNA for the CDR3 is TGTGCCAGTCTTTTACAGGGGGAAGGAAACACCATATATTTT.

The gene calls are TRBV29-1 and TRBJ2-5; possible D gene TRBD1, 6 bases. V was shortened by 6 bases and J by 0 bases, with 17 bases between the two germline ends. Germline V lookup: CDR1 SQVTM, CDR2 ANQGSEA. This CDR3 has 15 amino acids. The CDR3 region has the DNA TGCAGCGTGAGGGATCGACAGGCAAACCAAGAGACCCAGTACTTC. Translation: CSVRDRQANQETQYF.

The V call is TRBV11-3, the J call TRBJ2-5; maybe TRBD1 (6 bases). Germline CDR1 is SGHNT and CDR2 is YENEEA. CDR3 length equals 18 residues. The germline V and J ends were trimmed by 3 bases and 5 bases, with 25 bases remaining between them. The CDR3 loop reads CASSLEALMGTGMETQYF. The CDR3 region has the DNA TGTGCCAGCAGCTTGGAGGCCCTCATGGGAACAGGGATGGAGACCCAGTACTTC. Full variable domain (outside the CDR3, taken from reference TRBV11-3 and TRBJ2-5): EAGVVQSPRYKIIEKKQPVAFWCNPISGHNTLYWYLQNLGQGPELLIRYENEEAVDDSQLPKDRFSAERLKGVDSTLKIQPAELGDSAVYLCASSLEALMGTGMETQYFGPGTRLLVL.

J is TRBJ2-1 and V is TRBV19; 7 bases are shared with TRBD2. V shed 7 bases, J shed 7 bases, and the junction held 7 bases outside the gene matches. CDR3 length equals 13 residues. Per germline, CDR1 LNHDA and CDR2 SQIVND (reference sequence). CDR3 region: CASNSGGGNEQFF. Here the CDR3 DNA reads TGTGCCAGTAATTCGGGAGGCGGGAATGAGCAGTTCTTC.

V is TRBV28 and J is TRBJ2-7; 9 bases line up with TRBD1. V was pared by 5 bases and J by 3 bases, with 8 bases of the junction left unmatched. CDR1 MDHEN and CDR2 SYDVKM come from the germline V gene. CDR3 length: 15 residues. CDR3 residues: CASSPQGQGSYEQYF. As DNA, the CDR3 is TGTGCCAGCAGTCCCCAGGGACAGGGTAGCTACGAGCAGTACTTC. Using reference TRBV28 and TRBJ2-7 for the parts outside the CDR3, the full variable domain is DVKVTQSSRYLVKRTGEKVFLECVQDMDHENMFWYRQDPGLGLRLIYFSYDVKMKEKGDIPEGYSVSREKKERFSLILESASTNQTSMYLCASSPQGQGSYEQYFGPGTRLTVT.

The rearrangement uses TRBV7-6 and TRBJ1-5; D is unclear. This CDR3 comprises 15 residues. Germline CDR1 reads SGHVS; CDR2 reads FNYEAQ. V shed 2 bases and J shed 0 bases, with 8 bases lying between them. This chain's CDR3 is CASSLNTNSNQPQHF. The CDR3 coding sequence is TGTGCCAGCAGCTTAAACACAAATAGCAATCAGCCCCAGCATTTT.

The chain combines TRBV2 with TRBJ2-1; 13 bases are shared with TRBD2. CDR1 is SNHLY, CDR2 FYNNEI, per germline. The V segment lost 7 bases and the J segment 6 bases; nucleotides outside the gene matches: 6. The CDR3 is 15 amino acids. The CDR3 DNA follows: TGTGCCAGCACCGGACTAGCGGGAGTGAGCAATGAGCAGTTCTTC. Its protein product is CASTGLAGVSNEQFF. The complete variable domain, with remaining parts taken from reference TRBV2 and TRBJ2-1, reads EPEVTQTPSHQVTQMGQEVILRCVPISNHLYFYWYRQILGQKVEFLVSFYNNEISEKSEIFDDQFSVERPDGSNFTLKIRSTKLEDSAMYFCASTGLAGVSNEQFFGPGTRLTVL.

The CDR3 DNA sequence: TGTGCCAGCAGCCAATTTTGGGACAACTTGTACTTC. This gives the protein CASSQFWDNLYF. V usage is TRBV3-1 (or the pseudogene TRBV3-2) and J usage is TRBJ2-7, with a possible D match to TRBD1 (6 bases). In germline, CDR1 is LGHDT, CDR2 YNNKEL (reference sequence). With 2 bases removed from V and 12 bases from J, the gap between germline ends came to 14 bases. This CDR3 contains 12 residues.

The CDR3 region is CASSSRDRGAYTQYF. As DNA, the CDR3 is TGTGCCAGTAGTAGCCGGGACAGGGGTGCATATACGCAGTATTTT. The V and J genes are TRBV19 and TRBJ2-3, with TRBD1 matching 10 bases. CDR3 length: 15 residues. Germline trimming cut 4 bases from V and 7 bases from J; bases unmatched to any gene: 8. Looked up from germline, CDR1 is LNHDA and CDR2 is SQIVND (reference sequence).